The 29 T cell receptor beta chains below come from one sample, sequenced in a study of T cell responses to AZD1222 COVID-19 vaccine. Only in-frame clones appear in the TCRdb table, and some are missing; sequencing was by immunoSEQ multiplex PCR. Among 100,000 or so clones listed, around nine tenths were seen once. This material consisted of peripheral blood, taken on day 0 of AZD1222 vaccination. The receptors stem from an adult in good health.

The chain uses TRBV14 and TRBJ1-1; D is uncertain. In germline, CDR1 is SGHDN, CDR2 FVKESK. Trimming pared 3 bases from V and 6 bases from J, leaving 8 bases between. The CDR3 contains 12 residues. CDR3 sequence reads: CASSQGGSEAFF. CDR3 coding DNA: TGTGCCAGCAGCCAGGGCGGGTCTGAAGCTTTCTTT. The entire variable domain, with the rest obtained from reference TRBV14 and TRBJ1-1, is as follows: EAGVTQFPSHSVIEKGQTVTLRCDPISGHDNLYWYRRVMGKEIKFLLHFVKESKQDESGMPNNRFLAERTGGTYSTLKVQPAELEDSGVYFCASSQGGSEAFFGQGTRLTVV.

The chain links TRBV7-9 to TRBJ1-4; the match to TRBD1 covers 7 bases. V was pared by 5 bases and J by 7 bases, with 10 bases of the junction left unmatched. Germline V gives CDR1 SEHNR, CDR2 FQNEAQ (reference sequence). The CDR3 sequence is 15 residues long. CDR3 in amino acids: CASSHGGGGVEKLFF. The CDR3 DNA follows: TGTGCCAGCAGCCACGGAGGGGGCGGGGTTGAAAAACTGTTTTTT.

The rearrangement uses TRBV19 and TRBJ2-1; D gene ambiguous. The germline V gene has CDR1 LNHDA and CDR2 SQIVND (reference sequence). The ends were cut back, 7 bases at V and 2 bases at J, with 12 bases in the middle. CDR3 length equals 14 residues. The CDR3 sequence is CASTPPGAYNEQFF. For the CDR3, the DNA is TGTGCCAGTACTCCCCCTGGGGCCTACAATGAGCAGTTCTTC.

The chain carries TRBV6-5 and TRBJ2-4, with D maybe TRBD1 (6 bases). Trimming took 0 bases from V and 7 from J, leaving 13 bases between them. Germline V gives CDR1 MNHEY, CDR2 SVGAGI. The CDR3 contains 15 residues. CDR3 residues: CASSYSIQGKNIQYF. CDR3 in DNA: TGTGCCAGCAGTTACTCGATACAGGGAAAGAACATTCAGTACTTC.

The rearrangement uses TRBV18 and TRBJ1-1; no definite D call. From germline, CDR1 is KGHSH and CDR2 LQKENI. Deletions cut 2 bases from V and 6 bases from J, with 13 bases between. CDR3 length: 14 amino acids. CDR3 coding DNA: TGTGCCAGCTCACCAGAGCAGGTATACGCTGAAGCTTTCTTT. Translation: CASSPEQVYAEAFF.

The chain employs TRBV27 and TRBJ1-5; D gene ambiguous. This CDR3 is 12 amino acids long. The V gene's germline CDR1 is MNHEY and CDR2 SMNVEV (reference sequence). With 3 bases removed from V and 5 bases from J, the gap between germline ends came to 5 bases. The CDR3 DNA reads TGTGCCAGCAGTTTTAGAGATCAGCCCCAGCATTTT. Its translation is CASSFRDQPQHF.

The J gene is TRBJ1-2, the V gene TRBV19, with D maybe TRBD1 (5 bases). Between the trimmed V and J ends, which lost 3 bases and 8 bases, there was a span of 19 bases. In germline, CDR1 is LNHDA, CDR2 SQIVND (reference sequence). The CDR3 sequence is 15 residues long. DNA for the CDR3: TGTGCCAGTAGTATCGGAGGGGCTTCTAGCTTCGGCTACACCTTC. Protein sequence: CASSIGGASSFGYTF.

The chain links TRBV9 to TRBJ2-1, with D perhaps assigned TRBD1 or TRBD2 (5 bases each). Germline CDR1 and CDR2: SGDLS and YYNGEE. The CDR3 totals 15 residues. The V end was cut by 2 bases, the J end by 6 bases, with 15 bases between. CDR3 nucleotides: TGTGCCAGCAGCGTTACCGGGGCGCATGGCAATGAGCAGTTCTTC. Its protein is CASSVTGAHGNEQFF.

J is TRBJ2-4 and V is TRBV9; the D call may be TRBD1 or TRBD2 (6 bases each). Between the trimmed V and J ends, which lost 2 bases and 0 bases, there was a span of 21 bases. Germline-derived CDR1 and CDR2 are SGDLS and YYNGEE. CDR3 length equals 19 residues. In nucleotides, the CDR3 is TGTGCCAGCAGCGTCGGTCCCGGGGGCCAAACCTTAGCCAAAAACATTCAGTACTTC. Its translation is CASSVGPGGQTLAKNIQYF.

This sequence joins TRBV6-2 or TRBV6-3 and TRBJ2-7, with D unresolved. CDR1 is MNHEY, CDR2 SVGEGT, per germline. V lost 5 bases and J 5 bases, leaving 10 bases between the germline ends. The CDR3 sequence is 12 residues long. CDR3 bases: TGTGCCAGCAGTAAGGGATGGGACGAGCAGTACTTC. This gives the protein CASSKGWDEQYF.

The rearrangement links TRBV10-2 to TRBJ1-2; TRBD1 agrees at 9 bases. Germline CDR1 reads WSHSY; CDR2 reads SAAADI. The CDR3 totals 14 residues. V was clipped by 6 bases and J by 3 bases; unmatched bases: 5. CDR3 sequence (DNA): TGCGCCAGCAGGGACAGGGGTCGGGACTATGGCTACACCTTC. Encoded protein: CASRDRGRDYGYTF.

This clone has only one observation. The rearrangement links TRBV7-2 to TRBJ2-4, with a tentative D call TRBD1 (5 bases). CDR1 SGHTA and CDR2 FQGNSA come from the germline V gene. CDR3 length: 14 amino acids. V was cut by 1 base and J by 8 bases, with 12 bases left in between. The CDR3 DNA reads as TGTGCCAGCAGCTTAGTGACCAGGGTAGACATTCAGTACTTC. Translated: CASSLVTRVDIQYF.

The sample holds one count of this clone. The chain joins TRBV29-1 to TRBJ1-1, with a tentative D call TRBD1 (5 bases). The CDR3 contains 14 residues. The ends were cut back, 7 bases at V and 0 bases at J, with 15 bases in the middle. CDR1 is SQVTM, CDR2 ANQGSEA, per germline. As DNA, the CDR3 is TGCAGCGGAGATACGGGGCAAATGAACACTGAAGCTTTCTTT. Its translation is CSGDTGQMNTEAFF.

The gene calls are TRBV29-1 and TRBJ1-4, with 8 bases lining up with TRBD1. Germline trimming cut 7 bases from V and 7 bases from J; bases unmatched to any gene: 8. There are 13 residues in the CDR3. The V gene's germline CDR1 is SQVTM and CDR2 ANQGSEA. The CDR3 nucleotides read TGCAGCGCCCAGACAGGGGAGGGTGAAAAACTGTTTTTT. Amino acid sequence: CSAQTGEGEKLFF.

J is TRBJ1-1 and V is TRBV18, with TRBD1 matching 9 bases. The CDR3 has 14 amino acids. Trimming removed 6 bases from V and 6 bases from J; junction bases left unmatched: 8. CDR1 is KGHSH, CDR2 LQKENI, per germline. The CDR3: CASSPGTGSAEAFF. Written as DNA, the CDR3 is TGTGCCAGCTCTCCGGGGACAGGGAGCGCTGAAGCTTTCTTT.

J is TRBJ1-6 and V is TRBV28, with a possible D match to TRBD1 (6 bases). Germline values: CDR1 MDHEN, CDR2 SYDVKM. Deletions cut 7 bases from V and 5 bases from J, with 15 bases between. The CDR3 is 15 amino acids. CDR3 nucleotide sequence: TGTGCCAGCACCCCTCCAGGGGCGGATAATTCACCCCTCCACTTT. This translates into CASTPPGADNSPLHF. The whole variable domain, filled in from reference TRBV28 and TRBJ1-6, reads DVKVTQSSRYLVKRTGEKVFLECVQDMDHENMFWYRQDPGLGLRLIYFSYDVKMKEKGDIPEGYSVSREKKERFSLILESASTNQTSMYLCASTPPGADNSPLHFGNGTRLTVT.

The genes are TRBV5-1 and TRBJ1-2; perhaps TRBD1 as D (5 bases). The CDR3 length is 15 residues. From germline, CDR1 is SGHRS and CDR2 YFSETQ. V dropped 0 bases and J dropped 0 bases, with 9 bases sitting between them. The CDR3 region has the DNA TGCGCCAGCAGCTTGGAGGGGTCCCCTAACTATGGCTACACCTTC. It is translated as CASSLEGSPNYGYTF.

The chain couples TRBV2 to TRBJ1-5; tentative D call: TRBD1 (6 bases). V lost 7 bases, J lost 6 bases, and 19 bases lay in between. Germline CDR1 SNHLY, CDR2 FYNNEI. The CDR3 has 15 residues. The CDR3 DNA follows: TGTGCCAGCACTCCACGGGAGGGGGGCGGTCAGCCCCAGCATTTT. Its translation: CASTPREGGGQPQHF.

This chain uses TRBV7-2 with TRBJ2-7; the match to TRBD1 covers 8 bases. CDR1 SGHTA and CDR2 FQGNSA come from the germline V gene. V dropped 5 bases and J dropped 4; count of bases not matched to a gene: 7. The CDR3 has 14 amino acids. CDR3 nucleotide sequence: TGTGCCAGCAGCACAACAGGGGGTCGTTACGAGCAGTACTTC. This translates into CASSTTGGRYEQYF.

The chain employs TRBV19 and TRBJ1-4, with 9 bases fitting TRBD1. There are 16 residues in the CDR3. The J segment lost 5 bases and the V segment lost 4 bases, leaving 8 bases of the junction unmatched. CDR1 is LNHDA, CDR2 SQIVND, per germline (reference sequence). The CDR3 nucleotides are TGTGCCAGTAGTACTCCCCGGACAGGGGAAAATGAAAAACTGTTTTTT. This gives the protein CASSTPRTGENEKLFF.

The genes are TRBV11-2 and TRBJ1-5, with unresolved D. CDR1 and CDR2 from the germline V gene are SGHAT and FQNNGV. With 0 bases removed from V and 5 bases from J, the gap between germline ends came to 5 bases. The CDR3 has 13 residues. CDR3 amino acids: CASSLDGDQPQHF. In DNA form, the CDR3 reads TGTGCCAGCAGCTTAGACGGGGATCAGCCCCAGCATTTT. Full variable domain (outside the CDR3, taken from reference TRBV11-2 and TRBJ1-5): EAGVAQSPRYKIIEKRQSVAFWCNPISGHATLYWYQQILGQGPKLLIQFQNNGVVDDSQLPKDRFSAERLKGVDSTLKIQPAKLEDSAVYLCASSLDGDQPQHFGDGTRLSIL.

The genes are TRBV5-1 and TRBJ1-2, with 7 bases that match TRBD1. Germline V lookup: CDR1 SGHRS, CDR2 YFSETQ. The CDR3 is 15 residues long. The J segment lost 2 bases and the V segment lost 1 base, leaving 5 bases of the junction unmatched. The CDR3 here is CASSLTGASNYGYTF. The CDR3 nucleotides read TGCGCCAGCAGCTTGACAGGGGCGTCGAACTATGGCTACACCTTC.

The CDR3 here is CSVVPTGELKQFF. As DNA, the CDR3 is TGCAGCGTTGTGCCGACAGGGGAATTAAAGCAGTTCTTC. The J gene is TRBJ2-1, the V gene TRBV29-1; TRBD1 matches at 8 bases. This CDR3 has 13 amino acids. V dropped 4 bases and J dropped 11; count of bases not matched to a gene: 10. Germline CDR1 reads SQVTM; CDR2 reads ANQGSEA.

The chain uses TRBV18 and TRBJ1-2, with D unclear. Trimming shortened V by 3 bases and J by 2 bases, and 13 bases separated the two germline ends. The CDR3 has 15 amino acids. Looked up from germline, CDR1 is KGHSH and CDR2 is LQKENI. The CDR3 region is CASSPVREWNYGYTF. The CDR3 coding sequence is TGTGCCAGCTCACCCGTAAGGGAATGGAACTATGGCTACACCTTC.

The gene calls are TRBV19 and TRBJ1-1, with a tentative D call TRBD1 (5 bases). This CDR3 is 15 amino acids long. Trimming removed 5 bases at V and 3 bases at J, with 16 bases between. Looked up from germline, CDR1 is LNHDA and CDR2 is SQIVND (reference sequence). The CDR3 region has the DNA TGTGCCAGTAGTCCGCGACAGACCGGGGACACTGAAGCTTTCTTT. This encodes CASSPRQTGDTEAFF.

The gene calls are TRBV7-2 and TRBJ1-3; the D is unclear. CDR1 is SGHTA, CDR2 FQGNSA, per germline. The V end was cut by 1 base, the J end by 2 bases, with 9 bases between. This CDR3 has 15 residues. CDR3 in amino acids: CASSLGAGPGNTIYF. The CDR3 DNA is TGTGCCAGCAGCTTAGGGGCAGGTCCTGGAAACACCATATATTTT.

J is TRBJ1-3 and V is TRBV5-1; D uncertain. V lost 0 bases to trimming and J lost 4 bases, with 8 bases between them. This CDR3 contains 14 residues. Germline V gene sequence: CDR1 SGHRS, CDR2 YFSETQ. CDR3 in amino acids: CASSLERAGNTIYF. In DNA form, the CDR3 reads TGCGCCAGCAGCTTGGAGAGGGCCGGAAACACCATATATTTT.

This clone was observed a handful of times. The rearrangement links TRBV29-1 to TRBJ2-3; maybe TRBD2 (6 bases). Germline loops: CDR1 SQVTM, CDR2 ANQGSEA. This CDR3 is built from 15 residues. V lost 4 bases, J lost 0 bases, and 14 bases lay in between. The CDR3 loop is CSVAAGTHSTDTQYF. The CDR3 DNA is TGCAGCGTTGCGGCGGGGACGCACAGCACAGATACGCAGTATTTT.

V usage is TRBV6-1 and J usage is TRBJ1-2; TRBD1 is a possible D gene (6 bases). The length of the CDR3 is 16 residues. Trimming removed 1 base from V and 4 bases from J, with 16 bases in between. The germline V gene encodes CDR1 MNHNS and CDR2 SASEGT. The DNA of the CDR3 is TGTGCCAGCAGTGAAGGGACAGCACCTCGCGGCTATGGCTACACCTTC. Translation gives CASSEGTAPRGYGYTF.